Listed below are T cell receptor beta chains from one sample, sequenced in a study of patients and donors after allogeneic stem cell transplantation. TCRdb re-called the RT-PCR reads with MiXCR, one entry per CDR3 protein. The repertoire holds about 400,000 distinct CDR3 sequences, with 15% to 20% as singletons. The source material was blood, either unsorted or a sorted T cell fraction (not recorded which). These receptors came from a human donor who was either an allogeneic HSCT recipient or a stem cell or donor lymphocyte infusion donor (not recorded which). It is not recorded whose cells these are; they may come from a transplant donor. Both conserved end residues are part of each CDR3. The D gene is left open where the match is weak. Some rows mark clone size as missing; the rest say once, few, many or name a class of expanded clone.

clone_size	d_call	j_call	v_call	cdr3_nt	cdr3_aa
few	-	TRBJ2-5	TRBV13	TGTGCCAGCAGCTTAGCGGGGGCCTTCGAGTTCGAGACCCAGTACTTC	CASSLAGAFEFETQYF
few	-	TRBJ2-4	TRBV11-2	TGTGCCAGCAGCCCAACCGGAGGGACCAAAAACATTCAGTACTTC	CASSPTGGTKNIQYF
-	-	TRBJ2-5	TRBV7-3	TGTGCCAGCAGCTTCCGGGACCAAGAGACCCAGTACTTC	CASSFRDQETQYF
-	-	TRBJ2-2	TRBV27	TGTGCCAGCAGTTTATGGATAGGGGCCACCGGGGAGCTGTTTTTT	CASSLWIGATGELFF
-	-	TRBJ1-1	TRBV30	TGTGCCTGGAGTGCCCGGGACATTTTTGAAGCTTTCTTT	CAWSARDIFEAFF
once	-	TRBJ2-5	TRBV5-6	TGTGCCAGCAGCTTGGCCTCCGGGGCGGGAGAGACCCAGTACTTC	CASSLASGAGETQYF
-	-	TRBJ1-6	TRBV2	TGTGCCAGCAGTGAAAGGGCAGCCGGCTTGGCACCCCTCCACTTT	CASSERAAGLAPLHF
-	TRBD1	TRBJ2-5	TRBV19	TGTGCCAGTAGTAGCCTCGGGACAGGGAAAGAGACCCAGTACTTC	CASSSLGTGKETQYF
few	-	TRBJ2-1	TRBV29-1	TGCAGCGTTGATGGTCCGGGAAACAATGAGCAGTTCTTC	CSVDGPGNNEQFF
few	TRBD1	TRBJ2-2	TRBV24-1	TGTGCCACCAGTGAGGGACAGACGAACACCGGGGAGCTGTTTTTT	CATSEGQTNTGELFF
few	-	TRBJ2-3	TRBV2	TGTGCCAGCAATTACAGAAGCACAGATACGCAGTATTTT	CASNYRSTDTQYF
-	-	TRBJ2-7	TRBV3-1	TGTGCCAGCAGCCCAGCGGTACGCTCCTACGAGCAGTACTTC	CASSPAVRSYEQYF
-	TRBD1	TRBJ2-2	TRBV29-1	TGCAGCGTTCCCAAAGATCTAGGGGGCGGCGGGGAGCTGTTTTTT	CSVPKDLGGGGELFF
-	-	TRBJ1-1	TRBV30	TGTGCCTGGAGTCGGCAGGGTCGGAGCCGTGAAGCTTTCTTT	CAWSRQGRSREAFF
many	TRBD1	TRBJ1-3	TRBV5-4	TGTGCCAGCAGCTTGACAGGGGGCGGTATCGGAAACACCATATATTTT	CASSLTGGGIGNTIYF
few	-	TRBJ2-3	TRBV9	TGTGCCAGCAGCGTAGAAAATTGGGAGAGCACAGATACGCAGTATTTT	CASSVENWESTDTQYF
-	-	TRBJ2-3	TRBV30	TGTGCCTGGACTCCGACAGGTGCTCCCACAGATACGCAGTATTTT	CAWTPTGAPTDTQYF
-	-	TRBJ2-7	TRBV20-1	TGCAGTGCTAGAAAACGGGGTACCTACGAGCAGTACTTC	CSARKRGTYEQYF
few	TRBD1	TRBJ2-1	TRBV6-2/TRBV6-3	TGTGCCAGCAGTTACGGGACAGAAGCTAATGAGCAGTTCTTC	CASSYGTEANEQFF
few	-	TRBJ2-7	TRBV5-1	TGCGCCAGCAGCTCCCTCTCATTACAGGGCTACGAGCAGTACTTC	CASSSLSLQGYEQYF
-	TRBD1	TRBJ2-1	TRBV10-3	TGTGCCATCAGCCGACAGGGAACCTACAATGAGCAGTTCTTC	CAISRQGTYNEQFF
few	-	TRBJ2-3	TRBV5-1	TGCGCCAGCAGCCGGGCTAGCGGCACAGATACGCAGTATTTT	CASSRASGTDTQYF
few	-	TRBJ2-5	TRBV7-9	TGTGCCAGCAGCTTCCGCGGGGCGGGGGAGACCCAGTACTTC	CASSFRGAGETQYF
few	-	TRBJ1-1	TRBV11-1	TGTGCCAGCAGCTTAGCCACAGCATGGGGTAGACCGCTGAACACTGAAGCTTTCTTT	CASSLATAWGRPLNTEAFF
-	-	TRBJ1-2	TRBV5-1	TGCGCCAGCAGCTTGGAGGTTTCTCGGATCGGCTACACCTTC	CASSLEVSRIGYTF
few	TRBD1	TRBJ2-7	TRBV7-6	TGTGCCAGCAGCCCGGACAGGGAGTACGAGCAGTACTTC	CASSPDREYEQYF
few	-	TRBJ1-3	TRBV15	TGTGCCACCAGCAGAGATCAGCAGATCCTTGGAAACACCATATATTTT	CATSRDQQILGNTIYF
few	-	TRBJ2-7	TRBV21-1	TGTGCCAGCCGGTTCCAACATCTCCGCTCCTACGAGCAGTACTTC	CASRFQHLRSYEQYF
few	-	TRBJ2-1	TRBV18	TGTGCCAGCTCACCCCAGAACTCCTACAATGAGCAGTTCTTC	CASSPQNSYNEQFF
-	TRBD2	TRBJ2-7	TRBV6-1	TGTGCCAGCAGTGTTCTCAGAGCGGGAGGATCCTACGAGCAGTACTTC	CASSVLRAGGSYEQYF